A single sample is the source of the 13 T cell receptor beta chains below, sequenced in a study of graft-versus-host responses after intestinal transplantation. TCRdb's copy holds only in-frame clones and misses some; the assay was immunoSEQ multiplex PCR. Seen here are 43,000 or so clones, over 80% observed once, and the top ten hold 5% to 7%. This specimen consisted of PBMCs, obtained 750 to 850 days after a first intestinal transplant, on the day of a second. The receptors were sampled from a human patient who received an intestinal transplant, so some T cells may come from the graft donor.

This chain uses TRBV7-2 with TRBJ2-3; TRBD2 agrees at 10 bases. The germline V gene encodes CDR1 SGHTA and CDR2 FQGNSA. Germline trimming cut 4 bases from V and 2 bases from J; bases unmatched to any gene: 6. The length of the CDR3 is 16 residues. CDR3 bases: TGTGCCAGCAGCTCCGTTAGCGGGAGGAACACAGATACGCAGTATTTT. Its translation: CASSSVSGRNTDTQYF.

This chain connects TRBV19 to TRBJ2-2; no clear D gene. Per germline, CDR1 LNHDA and CDR2 SQIVND (reference sequence). Trimming pared 7 bases from V and 3 bases from J, leaving 3 bases between. The CDR3 length is 11 residues. For the CDR3, the DNA is TGTGCCAGTATGGACACCGGGGAGCTGTTTTTT. It is translated as CASMDTGELFF. Looking up the rest from reference TRBV19 and TRBJ2-2 gives the full variable domain: DGGITQSPKYLFRKEGQNVTLSCEQNLNHDAMYWYRQDPGQGLRLIYYSQIVNDFQKGDIAEGYSVSREKKESFPLTVTSAQKNPTAFYLCASMDTGELFFGEGSRLTVL.

The V and J genes are TRBV19 and TRBJ2-7; D uncertain. The germline CDR1 and CDR2 sequences are LNHDA and SQIVND (reference sequence). The germline V and J ends were trimmed by 3 bases and 2 bases, with 8 bases remaining between them. The CDR3 extends over 13 amino acids. The CDR3 DNA is TGTGCCAGTAGTATGGCACAGACCTACGAGCAGTACTTC. Protein product: CASSMAQTYEQYF.

The rearrangement joins TRBV5-6 to TRBJ1-2; D not certain. Trimming removed 2 bases from V and 4 bases from J, with 18 bases in between. The germline V gene encodes CDR1 SGHDT and CDR2 YYEEEE. This CDR3 comprises 16 residues. The CDR3 here is CASSLPDEPRGYGYTF. The DNA for the CDR3 is TGTGCCAGCAGCTTACCTGATGAGCCCCGGGGCTATGGCTACACCTTC.

This chain links TRBV4-1 with TRBJ2-1, with D possibly matching TRBD2 (6 bases). V lost 0 bases, J lost 8 bases, and 23 bases lay in between. The CDR3 is 18 residues long. From germline, CDR1 is MGHRA and CDR2 YSYEKL. This CDR3 is CASSQDLPSDIIGDEQFF. In nucleotides, the CDR3 is TGCGCCAGCAGCCAAGATTTGCCTAGCGACATAATTGGAGATGAGCAGTTCTTC.

This chain joins TRBV2 and TRBJ2-1; 10 nucleotides agree with TRBD2. The V gene end was trimmed by 7 bases and the J gene end by 7 bases; junction bases not matched to a gene: 4. CDR3 length equals 13 residues. Germline V gene sequence: CDR1 SNHLY, CDR2 FYNNEI. The CDR3 DNA is TGTGCCAGCACCGGGACTAGCGAGAATGAGCAGTTCTTC. Its translation: CASTGTSENEQFF. Filled out from reference TRBV2 and TRBJ2-1, the complete variable domain reads EPEVTQTPSHQVTQMGQEVILRCVPISNHLYFYWYRQILGQKVEFLVSFYNNEISEKSEIFDDQFSVERPDGSNFTLKIRSTKLEDSAMYFCASTGTSENEQFFGPGTRLTVL.

This chain links TRBV11-2 with TRBJ2-5; D ambiguous. Trimming pared 6 bases from V and 5 bases from J, leaving 13 bases between. The CDR3 has 13 amino acids. Germline lookup yields CDR1 SGHAT and CDR2 FQNNGV. The DNA of the CDR3 is TGTGCCAGCAGTCCAAGGAGCAGGGAGACCCAGTACTTC. This sequence encodes CASSPRSRETQYF.

The chain combines TRBV18 with TRBJ2-2, with 10 bases aligning to TRBD2. V gave up 4 bases and J gave up 0 bases; unmatched junction bases: 2. This CDR3 has 16 residues. CDR1 and CDR2 (germline): KGHSH, LQKENI. The CDR3 spells CASSLAGGSNTGELFF. As DNA, the CDR3 is TGTGCCAGCTCACTAGCGGGAGGTTCGAACACCGGGGAGCTGTTTTTT.

This clone is a singleton in its sample. The J gene is TRBJ1-2, the V gene TRBV30; no clear D. CDR1 GTSNPN and CDR2 SVGIG come from the germline V gene (reference sequence). V was trimmed by 1 base and J by 4 bases, leaving 10 bases between them. CDR3 length: 13 amino acids. CDR3 amino acids: CAWSEGLGYGYTF. Written as DNA, the CDR3 is TGTGCCTGGAGTGAAGGGTTAGGCTATGGCTACACCTTC.

The chain carries TRBV11-3 and TRBJ2-5; 7 positions match TRBD1. The V segment lost 4 bases and the J segment 4 bases; nucleotides outside the gene matches: 9. The CDR3 has 15 residues. In germline, CDR1 is SGHNT, CDR2 YENEEA. DNA of the CDR3: TGTGCCAGCAGCTCGCGACAGGGCGGCGTAGAGACCCAGTACTTC. Translated: CASSSRQGGVETQYF.

The rearrangement joins TRBV7-3 to TRBJ2-3, with 9 bases that match TRBD2. Germline CDR1 reads SGHTA; CDR2 reads FQGTGA. V gave up 2 bases and J gave up 4 bases; unmatched junction bases: 4. This CDR3 has 15 amino acids. CDR3 sequence reads: CASSLGLARADTQYF. The CDR3 coding sequence is TGTGCCAGCAGCTTAGGACTAGCGCGCGCAGATACGCAGTATTTT.

The chain is built from TRBV7-9 and TRBJ1-3, with TRBD1 as a possible D gene (6 bases). Germline CDR1 reads SEHNR; CDR2 reads FQNEAQ (reference sequence). The CDR3 extends over 16 amino acids. The V gene lost 5 bases and the J gene lost 0 bases, with 14 bases spanning the gap. The CDR3 DNA reads as TGTGCCAGCAGCCAGTGGGGGCAGGGCTCTGGAAACACCATATATTTT. Its protein product is CASSQWGQGSGNTIYF. The full variable domain, its missing parts supplied by reference TRBV7-9 and TRBJ1-3, is DTGVSQNPRHKITKRGQNVTFRCDPISEHNRLYWYRQTLGQGPEFLTYFQNEAQLEKSRLLSDRFSAERPKGSFSTLEIQRTEQGDSAMYLCASSQWGQGSGNTIYFGEGSWLTVV.

The chain carries TRBV30 and TRBJ1-2; no clear D gene. This CDR3 comprises 10 residues. V was shortened by 5 bases and J by 7 bases, with 8 bases between the two germline ends. Germline V gene data show CDR1 as GTSNPN and CDR2 as SVGIG (reference sequence). The CDR3 coding sequence is TGTGCCTGGGGGCCGGTTGGCTACACCTTC. It encodes CAWGPVGYTF.